Listed below are T cell receptor beta chains from one sample, sequenced in a study of neurological immune-mediated disorders. Using its own MiXCR run on the 5' RACE reads, TCRdb lists one record per CDR3 protein. The table has tens of thousands of distinct CDR3 sequences, 11% seen once. Sequenced sample: CD4+ T cells from blood. These TCRs come from a woman in her 30s with HTLV-1-associated myelopathy (HAM/TSP). The CDR3 runs from the conserved cysteine through the conserved F or W. Fields, in order: J gene, clone size, CDR3 length, D gene, V gene, CDR3 protein, CDR3 DNA. A D gene is named only where the DNA matches it firmly. Only part of the rows carry a size: once, few, many, or a class if the clone is expanded.

j_call: TRBJ2-1; clone_size: many; cdr3_length: 14; d_call: TRBD2; v_call: TRBV20-1; cdr3_aa: CSAPERGLASEQFF; cdr3_nt: TGCAGTGCCCCAGAGAGGGGACTAGCGTCCGAGCAGTTCTTC
j_call: TRBJ1-2; clone_size: many; cdr3_length: 14; d_call: TRBD1; v_call: TRBV12-3/TRBV12-4; cdr3_aa: CAISGTAANYGYTF; cdr3_nt: TGTGCCATTTCGGGGACAGCCGCTAACTATGGCTACACCTTC
j_call: TRBJ2-3; clone_size: NA; cdr3_length: 16; d_call: NA; v_call: TRBV9; cdr3_aa: CASSVETWGLLDTQYF; cdr3_nt: TGTGCCAGCAGTGTGGAGACATGGGGCCTCCTAGATACGCAGTATTTT
j_call: TRBJ1-3; clone_size: many; cdr3_length: 18; d_call: TRBD1; v_call: TRBV11-2; cdr3_aa: CASRHWDRAPVSGNTIYF; cdr3_nt: TGTGCCAGCAGGCACTGGGACAGGGCCCCCGTCTCTGGAAACACCATATATTTT
j_call: TRBJ1-4; clone_size: many; cdr3_length: 14; d_call: TRBD1; v_call: TRBV2; cdr3_aa: CASSATGVGEKLFF; cdr3_nt: TGTGCCAGCAGTGCGACAGGGGTAGGGGAAAAACTGTTTTTT
j_call: TRBJ2-3; clone_size: many; cdr3_length: 13; d_call: TRBD1; v_call: TRBV20-1; cdr3_aa: CNAWDRMTDTQYF; cdr3_nt: TGCAACGCTTGGGACAGGATGACAGATACGCAGTATTTT
j_call: TRBJ2-1; clone_size: many; cdr3_length: 14; d_call: NA; v_call: TRBV12-3/TRBV12-4; cdr3_aa: CASSSLGGHNEQFF; cdr3_nt: TGTGCCAGCAGTTCCTTGGGGGGACACAATGAGCAGTTCTTC
j_call: TRBJ1-1; clone_size: few; cdr3_length: 17; d_call: TRBD1; v_call: TRBV11-3; cdr3_aa: CASSSKPGQGPGTEAFF; cdr3_nt: TGTGCCAGCAGCTCAAAACCCGGACAGGGTCCGGGGACTGAAGCTTTCTTT
j_call: TRBJ1-2; clone_size: many; cdr3_length: 15; d_call: NA; v_call: TRBV19; cdr3_aa: CASSIASGPNYGYTF; cdr3_nt: TGTGCCAGTAGTATAGCCTCCGGGCCTAACTATGGCTACACCTTC
j_call: TRBJ2-7; clone_size: many; cdr3_length: 15; d_call: NA; v_call: TRBV6-5; cdr3_aa: CASTPRGVPGLEQYF; cdr3_nt: TGTGCCAGCACCCCCAGGGGAGTACCCGGCCTCGAGCAGTACTTC
j_call: TRBJ2-2; clone_size: many; cdr3_length: 11; d_call: NA; v_call: TRBV29-1; cdr3_aa: CSVKYTGELFF; cdr3_nt: TGCAGCGTAAAGTACACCGGGGAGCTGTTTTTT
j_call: TRBJ1-2; clone_size: many; cdr3_length: 14; d_call: NA; v_call: TRBV7-7; cdr3_aa: CASSLDSGYYGYTF; cdr3_nt: TGTGCCAGCAGCTTAGATTCAGGTTACTATGGCTACACCTTC
j_call: TRBJ1-5; clone_size: NA; cdr3_length: 14; d_call: NA; v_call: TRBV19; cdr3_aa: CASSDRSGNQHQHF; cdr3_nt: TGTGCCAGTAGTGATCGGTCGGGGAATCAGCACCAGCATTTT
j_call: TRBJ1-2; clone_size: medium-sized; cdr3_length: 13; d_call: TRBD1; v_call: TRBV20-1; cdr3_aa: CSARGQAQGGYTF; cdr3_nt: TGCAGTGCTAGGGGACAGGCCCAGGGTGGCTACACCTTC
j_call: TRBJ2-6; clone_size: once; cdr3_length: 16; d_call: NA; v_call: TRBV6-5; cdr3_aa: CASSYSIFVGENVLTF; cdr3_nt: TGTGCCAGCAGTTACTCGATTTTTGTAGGGGAAAACGTCCTGACTTTC
j_call: TRBJ2-7; clone_size: many; cdr3_length: 14; d_call: TRBD1; v_call: TRBV6-6; cdr3_aa: CASSAGQGTYEQYF; cdr3_nt: TGTGCCAGCAGTGCCGGACAGGGTACCTACGAGCAGTACTTC
j_call: TRBJ1-6; clone_size: many; cdr3_length: 13; d_call: NA; v_call: TRBV15; cdr3_aa: CATSSRYLSPLHF; cdr3_nt: TGTGCCACCAGCAGCCGTTACCTATCACCCCTCCACTTT
j_call: TRBJ1-2; clone_size: many; cdr3_length: 14; d_call: TRBD1; v_call: TRBV20-1; cdr3_aa: CSARWQGVGYGYTF; cdr3_nt: TGCAGTGCTAGATGGCAGGGGGTGGGCTATGGCTACACCTTC
j_call: TRBJ1-2; clone_size: NA; cdr3_length: 14; d_call: TRBD1; v_call: TRBV29-1; cdr3_aa: CSVLTRDSNYGHTF; cdr3_nt: TGCAGCGTTTTGACACGGGACAGCAACTATGGCCACACTTTC
j_call: TRBJ1-2; clone_size: many; cdr3_length: 11; d_call: NA; v_call: TRBV12-3/TRBV12-4; cdr3_aa: CASSPRVGYTF; cdr3_nt: TGTGCCAGCAGCCCCCGCGTTGGCTACACCTTC
j_call: TRBJ1-1; clone_size: many; cdr3_length: 14; d_call: NA; v_call: TRBV2; cdr3_aa: CASSDGAARLGAFF; cdr3_nt: TGTGCCAGCAGTGACGGTGCGGCTAGACTGGGAGCTTTCTTT
j_call: TRBJ1-2; clone_size: many; cdr3_length: 14; d_call: NA; v_call: TRBV7-2; cdr3_aa: CASSPAGSGNGYTF; cdr3_nt: TGTGCCAGCAGCCCCGCAGGGTCAGGGAATGGCTACACCTTC
j_call: TRBJ2-2; clone_size: many; cdr3_length: 15; d_call: TRBD1; v_call: TRBV5-1; cdr3_aa: CASRTGTENTGELFF; cdr3_nt: TGCGCCAGCAGAACCGGGACAGAGAACACCGGGGAGCTGTTTTTT
j_call: TRBJ2-3; clone_size: many; cdr3_length: 18; d_call: TRBD2; v_call: TRBV5-1; cdr3_aa: CASSPGLYLQYGTDTQYF; cdr3_nt: TGCGCCAGCAGCCCGGGACTATACCTACAGTACGGCACAGATACGCAGTATTTT
j_call: TRBJ1-5; clone_size: many; cdr3_length: 15; d_call: NA; v_call: TRBV15; cdr3_aa: CATRRDTAFNQPQHF; cdr3_nt: TGTGCCACCAGAAGAGACACAGCCTTTAATCAGCCCCAGCATTTT
j_call: TRBJ2-5; clone_size: many; cdr3_length: 15; d_call: TRBD1; v_call: TRBV5-1; cdr3_aa: CASSLTPGGHETQYF; cdr3_nt: TGCGCCAGCAGCTTGACGCCAGGGGGCCATGAGACCCAGTACTTC
j_call: TRBJ1-2; clone_size: many; cdr3_length: 17; d_call: NA; v_call: TRBV5-1; cdr3_aa: CASSLAGGTGQRYGYTF; cdr3_nt: TGCGCCAGCAGCTTGGCCGGTGGGACTGGGCAACGCTATGGCTACACCTTC
j_call: TRBJ1-6; clone_size: many; cdr3_length: 13; d_call: NA; v_call: TRBV20-1; cdr3_aa: CSAFRGSNSPLHF; cdr3_nt: TGCAGTGCTTTCCGGGGTTCGAATTCACCCCTCCACTTT
j_call: TRBJ1-2; clone_size: many; cdr3_length: 14; d_call: NA; v_call: TRBV20-1; cdr3_aa: CSARGGSGSYGYTF; cdr3_nt: TGCAGTGCTAGAGGGGGCAGCGGGAGCTATGGCTACACCTTC
j_call: TRBJ2-7; clone_size: many; cdr3_length: 12; d_call: NA; v_call: TRBV3-1; cdr3_aa: CASSQTWYEQYF; cdr3_nt: TGTGCCAGCAGTCAGACTTGGTACGAGCAGTACTTC
j_call: TRBJ2-1; clone_size: many; cdr3_length: 16; d_call: TRBD2; v_call: TRBV5-1; cdr3_aa: CASSFVGGSSYNEQFF; cdr3_nt: TGCGCCAGCAGCTTTGTCGGGGGGAGCTCCTACAATGAGCAGTTCTTC
j_call: TRBJ1-2; clone_size: many; cdr3_length: 16; d_call: TRBD1; v_call: TRBV5-1; cdr3_aa: CASSSGTGGRLHGYTF; cdr3_nt: TGCGCCAGCAGCTCCGGGACAGGGGGTCGTCTTCACGGCTACACCTTC
j_call: TRBJ2-3; clone_size: many; cdr3_length: 15; d_call: TRBD2; v_call: TRBV20-1; cdr3_aa: CSARGSGVGTDTQYF; cdr3_nt: TGCAGTGCTAGGGGTAGCGGGGTTGGCACAGATACGCAGTATTTT
j_call: TRBJ2-7; clone_size: many; cdr3_length: 15; d_call: NA; v_call: TRBV29-1; cdr3_aa: CSVEEAAGFRHEQYF; cdr3_nt: TGCAGCGTTGAAGAAGCGGCAGGGTTCAGGCACGAGCAGTACTTC
j_call: TRBJ1-4; clone_size: NA; cdr3_length: 14; d_call: TRBD1; v_call: TRBV7-9; cdr3_aa: CASSVGDRGEKLFF; cdr3_nt: TGTGCCAGCAGCGTTGGGGACAGGGGTGAAAAACTGTTTTTT
j_call: TRBJ2-7; clone_size: medium-sized; cdr3_length: 14; d_call: NA; v_call: TRBV7-9; cdr3_aa: CASSLVTGYNEQYF; cdr3_nt: TGTGCCAGCAGCTTAGTGACGGGGTACAACGAGCAGTACTTC
j_call: TRBJ1-2; clone_size: many; cdr3_length: 13; d_call: TRBD1; v_call: TRBV20-1; cdr3_aa: CSATEGTDYGYTF; cdr3_nt: TGCAGTGCTACAGAGGGGACAGACTATGGCTACACCTTC
j_call: TRBJ1-5; clone_size: NA; cdr3_length: 12; d_call: NA; v_call: TRBV20-1; cdr3_aa: CSARSPGQYQHF; cdr3_nt: TGCAGTGCTAGATCTCCGGGACAATACCAGCATTTT
j_call: TRBJ1-5; clone_size: NA; cdr3_length: 13; d_call: NA; v_call: TRBV15; cdr3_aa: CATSRDPNQPQHF; cdr3_nt: TGTGCCACCAGCAGAGATCCAAATCAGCCCCAGCATTTT
j_call: TRBJ1-5; clone_size: NA; cdr3_length: 14; d_call: NA; v_call: TRBV6-5; cdr3_aa: CASSYEGFNKPQHF; cdr3_nt: TGTGCCAGCAGTTACGAAGGATTTAATAAGCCCCAGCATTTT
j_call: TRBJ1-5; clone_size: NA; cdr3_length: 14; d_call: NA; v_call: TRBV29-1; cdr3_aa: CSVSNGRGNQPQHF; cdr3_nt: TGCAGCGTTTCCAATGGAAGGGGCAATCAGCCCCAGCATTTT
j_call: TRBJ2-1; clone_size: many; cdr3_length: 14; d_call: TRBD2; v_call: TRBV7-2; cdr3_aa: CASSLFPGGPEQFF; cdr3_nt: TGTGCCAGCAGCTTATTTCCGGGGGGGCCTGAGCAGTTCTTC
j_call: TRBJ1-4; clone_size: many; cdr3_length: 16; d_call: TRBD1; v_call: TRBV5-1; cdr3_aa: CASSLSTGGTNEKLFF; cdr3_nt: TGCGCCAGCAGCTTGTCGACAGGGGGAACTAATGAAAAACTGTTTTTT
j_call: TRBJ1-2; clone_size: many; cdr3_length: 14; d_call: NA; v_call: TRBV18; cdr3_aa: CASSADRSAYGYTF; cdr3_nt: TGTGCCAGCTCAGCGGATAGAAGTGCCTATGGCTACACCTTC
j_call: TRBJ2-2; clone_size: many; cdr3_length: 17; d_call: TRBD1; v_call: TRBV12-3/TRBV12-4; cdr3_aa: CASSSLSGRGPTGELFF; cdr3_nt: TGTGCCAGCAGTTCACTTAGCGGCAGGGGGCCCACCGGGGAGCTGTTTTTT
j_call: TRBJ1-2; clone_size: many; cdr3_length: 16; d_call: TRBD1; v_call: TRBV20-1; cdr3_aa: CSATKPGGAGVYGYTF; cdr3_nt: TGCAGTGCTACTAAACCAGGGGGAGCTGGGGTTTATGGCTACACCTTC
j_call: TRBJ1-4; clone_size: many; cdr3_length: 16; d_call: NA; v_call: TRBV20-1; cdr3_aa: CSARSHMDPRSEKLFF; cdr3_nt: TGCAGTGCTAGGAGCCATATGGACCCCCGAAGTGAAAAACTGTTTTTT
j_call: TRBJ1-2; clone_size: many; cdr3_length: 15; d_call: NA; v_call: TRBV4-2; cdr3_aa: CASSQDRRGNYGYTF; cdr3_nt: TGTGCCAGCAGCCAAGATCGTAGGGGAAACTATGGCTACACCTTC
j_call: TRBJ2-1; clone_size: NA; cdr3_length: 15; d_call: NA; v_call: TRBV6-1; cdr3_aa: CASSRTASSYNEQFF; cdr3_nt: TGTGCCAGCAGTCGAACTGCGAGCTCCTACAATGAGCAGTTCTTC
j_call: TRBJ2-1; clone_size: many; cdr3_length: 16; d_call: TRBD2; v_call: TRBV20-1; cdr3_aa: CSASIFVTSGGREQFF; cdr3_nt: TGCAGTGCTAGTATCTTTGTGACTAGCGGGGGGCGGGAGCAGTTCTTC
j_call: TRBJ2-4; clone_size: many; cdr3_length: 20; d_call: NA; v_call: TRBV7-2; cdr3_aa: CASSFPRRSLDGLAKNIQYF; cdr3_nt: TGTGCCAGCAGCTTCCCCAGAAGGAGTTTAGATGGGCTCGCCAAAAACATTCAGTACTTC
j_call: TRBJ2-7; clone_size: many; cdr3_length: 13; d_call: NA; v_call: TRBV3-1; cdr3_aa: CASSQGRSYEQYF; cdr3_nt: TGTGCCAGCAGCCAGGGGCGCTCCTACGAGCAGTACTTC
j_call: TRBJ1-2; clone_size: many; cdr3_length: 15; d_call: NA; v_call: TRBV15; cdr3_aa: CATSREPGPNYGYTF; cdr3_nt: TGTGCCACCAGCAGAGAGCCAGGACCTAACTATGGCTACACCTTC